This T cell receptor beta chain derives from a study of blood T cell repertoires in COVID-19 (dated by TCRdb to the early 2020s). The study in broad terms: Samples from collaborators originated in the United States, Italy and Spain and spanned both the acute and convalescent phases of COVID-19. The samples were drawn from two sources: the first 160 participants of the ongoing ImmuneRACE study, and 1,000 to 1,500 subjects contributed by 6 global collaborators. The dataset comprised deeply sampled blood TCRbeta repertoires from subjects exposed to, actively infected with, or recovered from COVID-19. The prospective study material was composed of cDNA or gDNA derived from T cells, B-cell-depleted T cells, or PBMCs. HLA class I and class II types, where available, came from metadata supplied by the sample provider rather than from assay-based typing. A de-identified subject ID, COVID-19 status, age in years and sex were almost always included in the sample metadata. The repertoires were released in a freely available public database meant as a resource for research on the immune response to SARS-CoV-2.

TCRbeta CDR3 regions were amplified from genomic DNA by means of the immunoSEQ Assay, a bias-controlled multiplex PCR. As for how the authors treated the data: Nucleated cell counts per sample were estimated from amplification of reference gene primers within the assay. To quantify the absolute abundance of each unique TCRbeta CDR3 rearrangement, sequence reads were collapsed and filtered. For each sample, productive Simpson clonality was calculated as the square root of Simpson's diversity index over productive rearrangements. TCRdb carries this immuneACCESS record with in-frame sequences only. Its versions omit some clonotypes, under half of them owing to an unresolved V gene in the studies checked, with the rest unexplained. That table is the source of V, J and clone size, and D and trimming were worked out from the DNA. Recorded for this sample are 90,000 to 100,000 clones; 80% to 85% of them occurred a single time. Approximately 6.7% of the sample goes to the ten largest clones.

Overall results and qualifications from the work: The quantity of clinical and demographic metadata differed by source and by participant and was supplied without curation.

Details on this clone: Its antigen is not yet known. There are no base qualities to consult, and no much larger clone falls within one base.

The CDR3 runs 14 amino acids, cysteine and phenylalanine included. Only the CDR3 DNA is retained, 42 bases long and in frame from the first base. Sequences LNHDA (CDR1) and SQIVND (CDR2) are obtained from the germline V gene (reference sequence). V ends up 4 bases short and J 10 bases short, with an unmatched junction base count of 4. The collaborating institutions used their own protocols to collect whole blood in K2EDTA tubes. For TCRbeta analysis, collaborators shipped samples in one of three forms: frozen whole blood, isolated PBMCs, or DNA extracted from either of those sample types. The rearranged chain carries TRBV19 and TRBJ1-6; 10 of the junction bases match TRBD1. This clonotype was sampled from a man in his fifties or sixties with acute or convalescent COVID-19. Sequenced material: peripheral blood. The nucleotide sequence is TGTGCCAGTAGTACGACAGGGGGCGACTCACCCCTCCACTTT. The encoded protein is CASSTTGGDSPLHF.